One and the same sample provided the 31 T cell receptor beta chains below, sequenced in a study of blood T cells in healthy people across ages. Combining a sample-barcoded 5' primer with a J-beta primer mix, a second PCR ran for roughly 6 to 12 cycles. TCRdb reanalysed the 5' RACE reads using MiXCR and keeps one entry per CDR3 protein. This table holds some 1.5 million distinct CDR3 sequences, less than 45% found once. The sample was blood. All receptors come from a woman under 30 in good health.

This chain joins TRBV12-3 or TRBV12-4 and TRBJ2-2; 8 bases are a match to TRBD1. Losses at the gene ends were 6 bases for V and 0 bases for J; bases not matched to a gene: 3. The CDR3 runs to 15 residues. CDR3 bases: TGTGCCAGCAGGTCACAGGGGGCGAACACCGGGGAGCTGTTTTTT. Its protein product is CASRSQGANTGELFF.

The chain uses TRBV29-1 and TRBJ1-5; possibly TRBD1 for D (6 bases). The CDR3 covers 12 residues. Germline V gene lookup returns CDR1 SQVTM and CDR2 ANQGSEA. Trimming took off 7 bases at V and 6 bases at J, with 13 bases between the two ends. CDR3 in amino acids: CSANEGGQPQHF. The CDR3 DNA follows: TGCAGCGCCAATGAGGGGGGTCAGCCCCAGCATTTT. Together with reference TRBV29-1 and TRBJ1-5, the CDR3 gives the full variable domain: SAVISQKPSRDICQRGTSLTIQCQVDSQVTMMFWYRQQPGQSLTLIATANQGSEATYESGFVIDKFPISRPNLTFSTLTVSNMSPEDSSIYLCSANEGGQPQHFGDGTRLSIL.

This clonotype has only a few counts. V and J are TRBV12-5 and TRBJ2-7; a weak D match, TRBD1 (5 bases). Judging by the DNA end, TRBJ2-5 fits better; the J call may be wrong. Germline assignment: CDR1 LGHNT and CDR2 FRNRAP. The length of the CDR3 is 13 residues. The CDR3 bases are TGTGCTAGTGGTTTAGCCCCAGGGGAGACCCAGTACTTC. Amino acid sequence: CASGLAPGETQYF.

This chain connects TRBV30 to TRBJ1-5; D ambiguous. Germline V gene sequence: CDR1 GTSNPN, CDR2 SVGIG (reference sequence). The length of the CDR3 is 14 residues. Trimming left V 1 base short and J 3 bases short, with 10 bases between. The CDR3 spells CAWSAAFYNQPQHF. The CDR3 nucleotides are TGTGCCTGGAGTGCAGCATTCTACAATCAGCCCCAGCATTTT.

This chain links TRBV6-2 or TRBV6-3 with TRBJ1-1; 9 positions agree with TRBD1. Germline-derived CDR1 and CDR2 are MNHEY and SVGEGT. The length of the CDR3 is 16 residues. V lost 2 bases and J lost 5; bases outside the gene matches: 9. The CDR3 DNA follows: TGTGCCAGCAGTTACCCGGGGACAGGGAGGAATACTGAAGCTTTCTTT. It codes for CASSYPGTGRNTEAFF.

The rearrangement links TRBV6-6 to TRBJ1-4; D is possibly TRBD1 (5 bases). Germline loops: CDR1 MNHNY, CDR2 SVGAGI (reference sequence). This CDR3 has 15 amino acids. V was shortened by 5 bases and J by 7 bases, with 17 bases between the two germline ends. The chain's CDR3 is CASSQEKRGGEKLFF. The CDR3 coding sequence is TGTGCCAGCAGTCAAGAAAAGAGGGGCGGTGAAAAACTGTTTTTT.

V is TRBV15 and J is TRBJ1-2; D might be TRBD1 (6 bases). V shed 8 bases and J shed 5 bases, with 15 bases lying between them. The germline V gene has CDR1 LNHNV and CDR2 YYDKDF (reference sequence). CDR3 length equals 13 residues. The CDR3 spells CATSTGHGYGYTF. The CDR3 region has the DNA TGTGCCACCTCAACGGGACATGGGTATGGCTACACCTTC.

This sequence joins TRBV2 and TRBJ1-4, with TRBD1 as a possible D gene (6 bases). There are 14 residues in the CDR3. Looked up from germline, CDR1 is SNHLY and CDR2 is FYNNEI. CDR3 residues: CADRDTNANEKLFF. The CDR3 DNA sequence: TGTGCGGACCGGGACACCAATGCCAATGAAAAACTGTTTTTT.

The chain joins TRBV6-2 or TRBV6-3 to TRBJ2-5; tentative D call: TRBD1 (6 bases). Germline loops: CDR1 MNHEY, CDR2 SVGEGT. The CDR3 consists of 15 residues. V gave up 4 bases and J gave up 11 bases, with 23 bases separating them. CDR3 in DNA: TGTGCCAGCAGTTTACAGGGACCGACTTACAATGAGCAGTACTTC. This encodes CASSLQGPTYNEQYF.

This clonotype showed up just a few times. The chain employs TRBV6-8 and TRBJ2-7, with D possibly TRBD1 on 6 matching bases. The V gene lost 8 bases and the J gene lost 3 bases, with 14 bases spanning the gap. Germline V gene sequence: CDR1 MNHGY, CDR2 SAAAGT. CDR3 length: 13 amino acids. The DNA for the CDR3 is TGTGCCAGCGGTGACAGGTCTCACTACGAGCAGTACTTC. It is translated as CASGDRSHYEQYF.

The chain has TRBV7-2 and TRBJ2-4; D is tentatively TRBD1 or TRBD2 (7 bases each). The CDR3 spans 15 residues. V lost 4 bases and J 5 bases, leaving 15 bases between the germline ends. Germline assignment: CDR1 SGHTA and CDR2 FQGNSA. The CDR3: CASSYMTGRENIQYF. CDR3 bases: TGTGCCAGCAGCTACATGACAGGGAGGGAAAACATTCAGTACTTC.

This clonotype has only a few counts. V and J are TRBV25-1 and TRBJ2-1, with D tentatively TRBD1 (6 bases). Trimming stripped 6 bases from V and 14 bases from J, with 23 bases between. The germline gives CDR1 MGHDK, CDR2 SYGVNS. The CDR3 runs to 14 residues. As DNA, the CDR3 is TGTGCCAGCAGCCGAGCGAGACAGGAAGGGAAAAAGTTCTTC. Its translation: CASSRARQEGKKFF.

The V call is TRBV20-1, the J call TRBJ2-2, with unresolved D. CDR1 is DFQATT, CDR2 SNEGSKA, per germline (reference sequence). V was cut by 5 bases and J by 0 bases, with 10 bases left in between. The CDR3 sequence is 14 residues long. The chain's CDR3 is CSAPNPANTGELFF. The CDR3 nucleotides are TGCAGTGCTCCCAACCCAGCGAACACCGGGGAGCTGTTTTTT.

The chain has TRBV4-3 and TRBJ2-1, with D tentatively TRBD1 (5 bases). CDR1 is LGHNA, CDR2 YSLEER, per germline. There are 15 residues in the CDR3. V was clipped by 1 base and J by 10 bases, with 17 bases between them. CDR3 residues: CASSQGVLGAYEQFF. The CDR3 nucleotides read TGCGCCAGCAGCCAAGGGGTTCTAGGGGCCTACGAGCAGTTCTTC.

This rearrangement joins TRBV15 to TRBJ2-1; possible D gene TRBD1, 6 bases. CDR1 and CDR2 from the germline V gene are LNHNV and YYDKDF (reference sequence). V lost 1 base and J lost 3, with 10 bases in between. CDR3 length: 15 amino acids. CDR3 loop: CATSRAWTDYNEQFF. DNA for the CDR3: TGTGCCACCAGCAGAGCGTGGACAGACTACAATGAGCAGTTCTTC.

This chain uses TRBV11-2 with TRBJ2-1; D may be TRBD2 (5 bases). The germline V and J ends were trimmed by 0 bases and 9 bases, with 12 bases remaining between them. This CDR3 is built from 14 residues. Germline assignment: CDR1 SGHAT and CDR2 FQNNGV. CDR3 protein: CASSLEPSEGEQFF. In nucleotides, the CDR3 is TGTGCCAGCAGCTTAGAGCCCTCAGAGGGTGAGCAGTTCTTC.

The chain uses TRBV5-5 and TRBJ2-3, with TRBD2 identical over 9 bases. V shed 2 bases and J 2 bases; nucleotides not matched to a gene: 6. The germline V gene encodes CDR1 SGHKS and CDR2 YYEKEE (reference sequence). This CDR3 comprises 16 residues. The chain's CDR3 is CASSLRLAAITDTQYF. The CDR3 DNA reads TGTGCCAGCAGCTTAAGACTAGCGGCAATCACAGATACGCAGTATTTT.

This clonotype showed up just a few times. The chain is built from TRBV18 and TRBJ2-5; possibly TRBD1 or TRBD2 for D (5 bases each). This CDR3 spans 13 amino acids. Between the trimmed V and J ends, which lost 3 bases and 5 bases, there was a span of 10 bases. Germline assignment: CDR1 KGHSH and CDR2 LQKENI. CDR3 region: CASSPNWGETQYF. CDR3 bases: TGTGCCAGCTCACCCAACTGGGGGGAGACCCAGTACTTC.

The gene calls are TRBV27 and TRBJ2-1; 8 bases line up with TRBD2. CDR3 length: 16 amino acids. The V gene end was trimmed by 5 bases and the J gene end by 9 bases; junction bases not matched to a gene: 15. CDR1 is MNHEY, CDR2 SMNVEV, per germline (reference sequence). For the CDR3, the DNA is TGTGCCAGCAGTCCCCTCGGTGCGGGAGGAGGTGGTGAGCAGTTCTTC. As protein: CASSPLGAGGGGEQFF.

The chain uses TRBV28 and TRBJ2-7; 9 bases are a match to TRBD2. The V gene end was trimmed by 5 bases and the J gene end by 7 bases; junction bases not matched to a gene: 12. The germline V gene encodes CDR1 MDHEN and CDR2 SYDVKM. This CDR3 has 15 amino acids. The CDR3 loop reads CASSPLAGHYNEQYF. CDR3 nucleotides: TGTGCCAGCAGTCCCCTAGCGGGGCACTACAATGAGCAGTACTTC.

The chain is built from TRBV24-1 and TRBJ1-2; perhaps TRBD1 as D (6 bases). The CDR3 runs 13 residues. CDR1 KGHDR and CDR2 SFDVKD come from the germline V gene. V lost 1 base and J 8 bases, leaving 10 bases between the germline ends. CDR3 DNA: TGTGCCACCAGTGATTTAACAGGGAAAGGCTACACCTTC. Translating it yields CATSDLTGKGYTF.

J is TRBJ2-4 and V is TRBV24-1; TRBD1 aligns across 7 bases. The J call could be wrong; TRBJ2-7 is a better fit for the DNA end. The CDR3 extends over 13 amino acids. Germline values: CDR1 KGHDR, CDR2 SFDVKD. The CDR3 coding sequence is TGTGCCACCCAGGGGACAGAGTTAGACGAGCAGTACTTC. This gives the protein CATQGTELDEQYF.

The CDR3 nucleotides are TGTGCCAGCAGCCACAGGCGGACAGGACCCACAGATACGCAGTATTTT. Translation: CASSHRRTGPTDTQYF. The V and J genes are TRBV14 and TRBJ2-3, with 7 nucleotides matching TRBD1. The J segment lost 2 bases and the V segment lost 3 bases, leaving 8 bases of the junction unmatched. CDR3 length equals 16 residues. Germline-derived CDR1 and CDR2 are SGHDN and FVKESK.

The chain has TRBV6-6 and TRBJ1-1, with 7 bases aligning to TRBD1. CDR1 MNHNY and CDR2 SVGAGI come from the germline V gene (reference sequence). The CDR3 length is 12 residues. V lost 2 bases to trimming and J lost 7 bases; unmatched junction nucleotides: 1. The CDR3 here is CASSYRDSEAFF. CDR3 bases: TGTGCCAGCAGTTACCGGGACAGTGAAGCTTTCTTT.

The V call is TRBV4-3, the J call TRBJ1-5; D remains ambiguous. The CDR3 totals 14 residues. V was shortened by 0 bases and J by 5 bases, with 8 bases between the two germline ends. CDR1 is LGHNA, CDR2 YSLEER, per germline. CDR3 protein: CASSQDWVDQPQHF. For the CDR3, the DNA is TGCGCCAGCAGCCAAGATTGGGTGGATCAGCCCCAGCATTTT.

There are a few counts of this clonotype. At one end, the junction sequence differs from germline, possibly due to a read error. This rearrangement joins TRBV28 to TRBJ2-3, with 8 nucleotides matching TRBD1. The CDR3 extends over 15 amino acids. Looked up from germline, CDR1 is MDHEN and CDR2 is SYDVKM. The CDR3 region is CASSKHSTGADTKYF. The CDR3 DNA reads TGTGCCAGCAGTAAACACTCGACAGGGGCAGATACGAAGTATTTT.

The chain recombines TRBV4-3 with TRBJ2-6; no clear D gene. This CDR3 comprises 17 residues. In germline, CDR1 is LGHNA, CDR2 YSLEER. Trimming shortened V by 0 bases and J by 1 base, and 10 bases separated the two germline ends. DNA of the CDR3: TGCGCCAGCAGCCAAGATCTTTGGCTTTCTGGGGCCAACGTCCTGACTTTC. It translates to CASSQDLWLSGANVLTF.

The chain is built from TRBV30 and TRBJ2-1; D gene ambiguous. V was shortened by 2 bases and J by 1 base, with 12 bases between the two germline ends. This CDR3 contains 15 residues. CDR1 and CDR2 (germline): GTSNPN, SVGIG (reference sequence). The CDR3 spells CAWSRSGISYNEQFF. The CDR3 bases are TGTGCCTGGAGTAGGTCCGGAATTTCCTACAATGAGCAGTTCTTC.

This clonotype has more than one count but fewer than ten. The V and J genes are TRBV5-1 and TRBJ2-1; TRBD2 agrees at 9 bases. Germline CDR1 is SGHRS and CDR2 is YFSETQ. The V segment lost 4 bases and the J segment 0 bases; nucleotides outside the gene matches: 5. This CDR3 is built from 16 residues. DNA of the CDR3: TGCGCCAGCAGCATCGGACTAGCGTACTCCTACAATGAGCAGTTCTTC. Amino acid sequence: CASSIGLAYSYNEQFF.

The sample holds a few counts of this clonotype. This chain connects TRBV27 to TRBJ2-5, with 7 nucleotides matching TRBD1. The tail of the sequence fits TRBJ2-7 better, so the J call may be wrong. Germline V gene data show CDR1 as MNHEY and CDR2 as SMNVEV (reference sequence). The CDR3 has 13 amino acids. The CDR3 sequence is CASSLRDSREQYF. The CDR3 coding sequence is TGTGCCAGCAGTTTAAGGGACAGTCGCGAGCAGTACTTC.

As to this clonotype: The junction and the germline gene differ at one end; a read error may be behind it. The rearrangement uses TRBV7-9 and TRBJ2-7, with no clear D. Germline lookup yields CDR1 SEHNR and CDR2 FQNEAQ (reference sequence). The length of the CDR3 is 15 residues. Here the CDR3 reads CAGSSQAEGNNEQYF. The CDR3 DNA reads as TGTGCCGGCAGTTCCCAGGCTGAAGGTAATAATGAGCAGTACTTC.